This TCR beta chain derives from a study of shared clonotypes between healthy human individuals. Profiled with immunoSEQ multiplex PCR; TCRdb holds only in-frame clones, not every one. The repertoire consists of approximately 2.3 million clones, with over 85% occurring once and the leading ten covering under 0.45%. The germline V and J ends were trimmed by 0 bases and 2 bases, with 12 bases remaining between them. Looked up from germline, CDR1 is SGHRS and CDR2 is YFSETQ. The CDR3 runs to 15 residues. Study-level results: Generation probabilities were higher for clonotypes shared across all four sorted-subset donors than for unshared ones.

Points on this clone: No antigen is known for it.

The chain combines TRBV5-1 with TRBJ2-7; D not certain. Specimen: naive CD4+ T cells from PBMCs. Sample subset: CD45RA+ positively selected. This sequence originates from a man aged 18 to 35 in good health. Some clones in this sample may be carry-over from other donors' samples. For the CDR3, the DNA is TGCGCCAGCAGCTTGGGCCCCTTTGGGGCCTACGAGCAGTACTTC. Its translation is CASSLGPFGAYEQYF.